The 23 T cell receptor beta chains below come from one sample, sequenced in a study of CD8 T cells in Susac syndrome. RNA in amounts of roughly 0.5 to 1 ug was reverse transcribed with random hexamers. TCRdb re-called the immunoSEQ multiplex PCR reads with MiXCR, one entry per CDR3 protein. The data contain 95,000 to 150,000 distinct CDR3 sequences, about 94% of them singletons. The sequenced material came from CD8+ T cells from PBMCs. Receptors were obtained from a human donor with Susac syndrome.

This chain links TRBV29-1 with TRBJ1-1; the D gene is possibly TRBD1 (5 bases). Trimming pared 6 bases from V and 4 bases from J, leaving 12 bases between. The germline V gene has CDR1 SQVTM and CDR2 ANQGSEA. CDR3 length equals 12 residues. CDR3 residues: CSVSGGGTEAFF. The CDR3 DNA is TGCAGCGTCAGCGGGGGTGGCACTGAAGCTTTCTTT.

The V gene is TRBV18, the J gene TRBJ2-7; TRBD2 agrees at 10 bases. Trimming cost V 0 bases and J 2 bases; bases outside gene matches: 4. The CDR3 extends over 16 amino acids. Germline lookup yields CDR1 KGHSH and CDR2 LQKENI. The CDR3 nucleotides are TGTGCCAGCTCACCACCCAGCCTAGCGGGGGCCTACGAGCAGTACTTC. This sequence encodes CASSPPSLAGAYEQYF.

V gene TRBV13 combines with J gene TRBJ2-5; tentative D call: TRBD1 (7 bases). The CDR3 extends over 13 amino acids. V lost 8 bases, J lost 3 bases, and 13 bases lay in between. Germline CDR1 and CDR2: PRHDT and FYEKMQ (reference sequence). DNA of the CDR3: TGTGCCAGCCACCAGGGGGAGGAAGAGACCCAGTACTTC. Amino acids: CASHQGEEETQYF.

The chain joins TRBV14 to TRBJ2-7; D not resolved. The CDR3 is 16 residues long. Germline V gene lookup returns CDR1 SGHDN and CDR2 FVKESK. Deletions cut 0 bases from V and 2 bases from J, with 14 bases between. The CDR3 region has the DNA TGTGCCAGCAGCCAAGAAGCTTACTACAAGCCCTACGAGCAGTACTTC. It yields the protein CASSQEAYYKPYEQYF.

The gene calls are TRBV5-1 and TRBJ1-1; TRBD1 agrees at 8 bases. The CDR3 has 15 amino acids. V gave up 0 bases and J gave up 0 bases; unmatched junction bases: 1. Germline-derived CDR1 and CDR2 are SGHRS and YFSETQ. The CDR3 is CASSLGTGMNTEAFF. The CDR3 coding sequence is TGCGCCAGCAGCTTGGGGACAGGGATGAACACTGAAGCTTTCTTT.

The chain uses TRBV11-3 and TRBJ2-4, with D perhaps matching TRBD1 (6 bases). CDR3 length equals 15 residues. V was shortened by 5 bases and J by 3 bases, with 14 bases between the two germline ends. Germline V CDR1 and CDR2: SGHNT, YENEEA. This CDR3 is CASSQTTGSKNIQYF. The CDR3, as DNA: TGTGCCAGCAGCCAAACCACAGGGAGCAAAAACATTCAGTACTTC.

J is TRBJ2-1 and V is TRBV7-9; D tentatively reads TRBD1 or TRBD2 (5 bases each). The germline CDR1 and CDR2 sequences are SEHNR and FQNEAQ (reference sequence). This CDR3 comprises 15 residues. V was shortened by 5 bases and J by 2 bases, with 13 bases between the two germline ends. The CDR3 loop is CASSLREGTYNEQFF. The CDR3 bases are TGTGCCAGCAGCCTACGAGAGGGGACCTACAATGAGCAGTTCTTC.

The chain is built from TRBV5-1 and TRBJ2-5, with 7 bases fitting TRBD2. V was clipped by 1 base and J by 5 bases; unmatched bases: 11. There are 16 residues in the CDR3. Germline V CDR1 and CDR2: SGHRS, YFSETQ. The CDR3 is CASSLTSDAGRETQYF. In nucleotides, the CDR3 is TGCGCCAGCAGCTTGACTAGCGACGCCGGAAGGGAGACCCAGTACTTC.

The CDR3, as DNA: TGCGCCAGCAGCCAAGAAATGGTAGCGAACACTGAAGCTTTCTTT. This encodes CASSQEMVANTEAFF. The V gene is TRBV4-1, the J gene TRBJ1-1; D is ambiguous. The CDR3 has 15 amino acids. The germline V gene has CDR1 MGHRA and CDR2 YSYEKL. Trimming took 0 bases from V and 1 from J, leaving 9 bases between them.

The rearrangement uses TRBV27 and TRBJ1-2; D may be TRBD1 (6 bases). CDR1 and CDR2 (germline): MNHEY, SMNVEV (reference sequence). The ends were cut back, 3 bases at V and 1 base at J, with 24 bases in the middle. The CDR3 runs to 19 residues. Written as DNA, the CDR3 is TGTGCCAGCAGTTTCACGCCCCACAGCGAGGGGGGGGATAACTATGGCTACACCTTC. Translation gives CASSFTPHSEGGDNYGYTF.

V gene TRBV12-3 or TRBV12-4 combines with J gene TRBJ1-5, with D hard to call. CDR3 size: 13 residues. Trimming removed 4 bases from V and 1 base from J, with 5 bases in between. In DNA, the CDR3 is TGTGCCAGCAGTTGGTTGAGCAATCAGCCCCAGCATTTT. It encodes CASSWLSNQPQHF.

This chain uses TRBV20-1 with TRBJ2-7, with D maybe TRBD1 (5 bases). The CDR3 runs 14 residues. Trimming cost V 4 bases and J 6 bases, with 19 bases left between them. From germline, CDR1 is DFQATT and CDR2 SNEGSKA (reference sequence). CDR3: CSATGATILGEQYF. In nucleotides, the CDR3 is TGCAGTGCTACTGGGGCCACGATATTGGGCGAGCAGTACTTC.

This clonotype appeared once. The chain uses TRBV19 and TRBJ1-5; D is uncertain. V was trimmed by 3 bases and J by 4 bases, leaving 7 bases between them. This CDR3 is built from 13 residues. CDR1 and CDR2 from the germline V gene are LNHDA and SQIVND (reference sequence). The CDR3 region has the DNA TGTGCCAGTAGTATGGGGTGGAATCAGCCCCAGCATTTT. Translation gives CASSMGWNQPQHF.

This chain joins TRBV9 and TRBJ1-4; perhaps TRBD1 as D (5 bases). The CDR3 is made up of 14 amino acids. CDR1 SGDLS and CDR2 YYNGEE come from the germline V gene. V was trimmed by 6 bases and J by 3 bases, leaving 12 bases between them. The CDR3 DNA sequence: TGTGCCAGCAACAAGGGACCGCCTAATGAAAAACTGTTTTTT. Its protein product is CASNKGPPNEKLFF.

The chain's CDR3 is CASSGERVPYEQYF. The CDR3 region has the DNA TGTGCCAGTAGTGGGGAAAGGGTTCCCTACGAGCAGTACTTC. The chain employs TRBV19 and TRBJ2-7, with unresolved D. CDR1 and CDR2 (germline): LNHDA, SQIVND (reference sequence). Between the trimmed V and J ends, which lost 5 bases and 2 bases, there was a span of 13 bases. The CDR3 length is 14 residues.

V is TRBV9 and J is TRBJ2-6; TRBD2 matches at 13 bases. V was pared by 0 bases and J by 2 bases, with 2 bases of the junction left unmatched. Germline-derived CDR1 and CDR2 are SGDLS and YYNGEE. This CDR3 has 18 amino acids. DNA for the CDR3: TGTGCCAGCAGCGTAGACACTAGCGGGGGGGCTGGGGCCAACGTCCTGACTTTC. Translation gives CASSVDTSGGAGANVLTF.

To note about this clonotype: One end of the junction fails to match germline, which may point to a read error. The chain is built from TRBV29-1 and TRBJ2-7; D remains ambiguous. The CDR3 has 11 residues. Germline V gene data show CDR1 as SQVTM and CDR2 as ANQGSEA. The DNA of the CDR3 is TGCAGCGTTGGCGCGGCCTACAATCGTGACTTC. It yields the protein CSVGAAYNRDF.

The rearrangement uses TRBV4-1 and TRBJ2-7, with D maybe TRBD2 (5 bases). V shed 0 bases and J shed 1 base, with 7 bases lying between them. Germline assignment: CDR1 MGHRA and CDR2 YSYEKL. The CDR3 length is 14 residues. CDR3 protein: CASSQDPGSYEQYF. Here the CDR3 DNA reads TGCGCCAGCAGCCAAGATCCGGGGTCCTACGAGCAGTACTTC.

The chain links TRBV6-5 to TRBJ2-7, with TRBD1 matching over 8 bases. Germline CDR1 and CDR2: MNHEY and SVGAGI. CDR3 length: 15 residues. After removal of 9 bases from V and 5 bases from J, the junction contained 15 bases not matched to a gene. CDR3 coding DNA: TGTGCCAGTGCGCCCTTTGGACAGGGCCTAGACGAGCAGTACTTC. Translation: CASAPFGQGLDEQYF.

The rearrangement joins TRBV27 to TRBJ2-7, with D hard to call. V gave up 5 bases and J gave up 0 bases, with 8 bases separating them. In germline, CDR1 is MNHEY, CDR2 SMNVEV (reference sequence). The CDR3 consists of 13 residues. CDR3 loop: CASSTRGSYEQYF. In DNA form, the CDR3 reads TGTGCCAGCAGTACCCGTGGCTCCTACGAGCAGTACTTC.

The chain combines TRBV7-8 with TRBJ2-7, with TRBD1 identical over 8 bases. The CDR3 runs to 16 residues. Germline V lookup: CDR1 SGHVS, CDR2 FQNEAQ. Germline trimming cut 4 bases from V and 6 bases from J; bases unmatched to any gene: 14. The CDR3, as DNA: TGTGCCAGCAGCTGGGTAGCCGGGACAGGCCTTACCGAGCAGTACTTC. This gives the protein CASSWVAGTGLTEQYF.

The chain carries TRBV20-1 and TRBJ2-5, with D possibly being TRBD2 (6 bases). Deletions cut 6 bases from V and 7 bases from J, with 15 bases between. The CDR3 is made up of 12 amino acids. Germline V CDR1 and CDR2: DFQATT, SNEGSKA (reference sequence). The CDR3 sequence: CSARTGGTTQYF. The DNA of the CDR3 is TGCAGTGCCCGAACCGGGGGAACGACCCAGTACTTC.

In nucleotides, the CDR3 is TGCGCCAGCAGCCGAAGACCGGGACTAGCGCCCAACGACGGATCCGGGGAGCTGTTTTTT. This translates into CASSRRPGLAPNDGSGELFF. The V call is TRBV4-3, the J call TRBJ2-2; 10 bases are shared with TRBD2. Germline CDR1 reads LGHNA; CDR2 reads YSLEER. With V trimmed by 4 bases and J by 6 bases, 20 bases remained unmatched. This CDR3 is 20 amino acids long.